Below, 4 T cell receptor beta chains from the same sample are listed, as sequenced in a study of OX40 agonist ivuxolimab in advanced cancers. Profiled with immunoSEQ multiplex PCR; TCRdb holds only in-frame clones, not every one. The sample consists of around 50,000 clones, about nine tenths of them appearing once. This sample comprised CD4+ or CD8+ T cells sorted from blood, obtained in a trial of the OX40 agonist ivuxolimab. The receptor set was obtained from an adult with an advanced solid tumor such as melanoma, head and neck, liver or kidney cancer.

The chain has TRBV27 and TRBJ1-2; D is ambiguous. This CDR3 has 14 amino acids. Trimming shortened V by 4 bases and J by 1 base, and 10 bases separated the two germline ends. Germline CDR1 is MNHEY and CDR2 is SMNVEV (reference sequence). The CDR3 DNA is TGTGCCAGCAGTTCTATGGACGGTAACTATGGCTACACCTTC. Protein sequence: CASSSMDGNYGYTF.

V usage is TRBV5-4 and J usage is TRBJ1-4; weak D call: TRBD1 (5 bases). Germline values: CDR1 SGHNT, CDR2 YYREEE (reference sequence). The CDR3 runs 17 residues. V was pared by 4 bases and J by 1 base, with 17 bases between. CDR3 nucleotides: TGTGCCAGCAGCCGCGGTTTGGCGCAGGGAACTAATGAAAAACTGTTTTTT. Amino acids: CASSRGLAQGTNEKLFF.

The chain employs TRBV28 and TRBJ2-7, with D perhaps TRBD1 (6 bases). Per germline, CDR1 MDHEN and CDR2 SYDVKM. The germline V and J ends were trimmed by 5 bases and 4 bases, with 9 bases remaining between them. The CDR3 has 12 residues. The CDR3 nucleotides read TGTGCCAGCAGTCGGACAGTTTACGAGCAGTACTTC. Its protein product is CASSRTVYEQYF.

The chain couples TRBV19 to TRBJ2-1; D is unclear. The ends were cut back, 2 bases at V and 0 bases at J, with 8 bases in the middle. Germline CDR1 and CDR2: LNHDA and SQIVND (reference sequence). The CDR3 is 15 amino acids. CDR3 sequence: CASSIYDRSYNEQFF. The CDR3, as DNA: TGTGCCAGTAGTATATACGACCGCTCCTACAATGAGCAGTTCTTC.